This T cell receptor (beta chain) was documented in a study of OX40 agonist ivuxolimab in advanced cancers. Study summary: It was ivuxolimab, an agonistic anti-OX40 (CD134) antibody, that patients were treated with.

Study-wide findings and caveats: At 0.1 to 3.0 mg/kg and by week 6, clonal expansion occurred in CD4+ and CD8+ blood T cells.

Profiled with immunoSEQ multiplex PCR; TCRdb holds only in-frame clones, not every one. Among around 80,000 clones listed, about nine tenths were seen once. Germline V gene data show CDR1 as SEHNR and CDR2 as FQNEAQ (reference sequence). CDR3 length: 16 residues. V dropped 5 bases and J dropped 5 bases, with 21 bases sitting between them. Turning to this clone: What it recognizes is unknown.

The source is an adult with an advanced solid tumor such as melanoma, head and neck, liver or kidney cancer. The V call is TRBV7-9, the J call TRBJ2-5; weak D call: TRBD2 (6 bases). Sequencing used CD4+ or CD8+ T cells sorted from blood, obtained in a trial of the OX40 agonist ivuxolimab. The CDR3 region is CASSNHRIGGRETQYF. DNA for the CDR3: TGTGCCAGCAGCAACCACCGCATCGGGGGACGGGAGACCCAGTACTTC.